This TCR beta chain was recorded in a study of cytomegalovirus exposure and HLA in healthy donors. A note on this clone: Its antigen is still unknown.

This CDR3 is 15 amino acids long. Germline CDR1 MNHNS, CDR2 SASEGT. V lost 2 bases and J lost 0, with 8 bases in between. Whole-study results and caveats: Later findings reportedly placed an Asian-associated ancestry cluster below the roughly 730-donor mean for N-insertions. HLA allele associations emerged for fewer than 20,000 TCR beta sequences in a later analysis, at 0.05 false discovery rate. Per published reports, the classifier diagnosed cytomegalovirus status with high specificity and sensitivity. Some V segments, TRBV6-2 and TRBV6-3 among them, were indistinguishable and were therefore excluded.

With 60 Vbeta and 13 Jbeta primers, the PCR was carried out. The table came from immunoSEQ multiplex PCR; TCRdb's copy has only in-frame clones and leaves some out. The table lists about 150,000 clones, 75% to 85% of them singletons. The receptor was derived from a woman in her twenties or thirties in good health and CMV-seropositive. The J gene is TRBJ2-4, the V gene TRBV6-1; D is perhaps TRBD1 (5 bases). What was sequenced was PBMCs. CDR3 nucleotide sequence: TGTGCCAGCAGTGAACGACAGCTAGCCAAAAACATTCAGTACTTC. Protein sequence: CASSERQLAKNIQYF.